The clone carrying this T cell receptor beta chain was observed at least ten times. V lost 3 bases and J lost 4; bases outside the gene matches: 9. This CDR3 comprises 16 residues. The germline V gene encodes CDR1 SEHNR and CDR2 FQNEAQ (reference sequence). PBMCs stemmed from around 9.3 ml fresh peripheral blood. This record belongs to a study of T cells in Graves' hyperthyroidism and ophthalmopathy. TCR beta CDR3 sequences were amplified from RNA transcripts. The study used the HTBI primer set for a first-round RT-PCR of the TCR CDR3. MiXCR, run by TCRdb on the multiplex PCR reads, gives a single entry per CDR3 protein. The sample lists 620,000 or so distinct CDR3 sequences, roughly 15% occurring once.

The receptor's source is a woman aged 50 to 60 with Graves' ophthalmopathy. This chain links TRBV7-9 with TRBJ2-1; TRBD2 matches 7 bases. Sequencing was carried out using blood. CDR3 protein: CASSFHLADPYNEQFF. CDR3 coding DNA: TGTGCCAGCAGCTTCCACCTAGCGGATCCTTACAATGAGCAGTTCTTC.